The entry that follows covers one TCR beta chain sequence. The CDR3 has 15 amino acids. Germline V gives CDR1 SGHNT, CDR2 YYREEE (reference sequence). V was clipped by 4 bases and J by 5 bases, with 18 bases between them. TCRdb's copy holds only in-frame clones and misses some; the assay was immunoSEQ multiplex PCR. The sample has around 250,000 clones, almost 85% seen once; the top ten hold approximately 5.1%. This sample is drawn from a study of blood T cell repertoires in COVID-19. The chain couples TRBV5-4 to TRBJ2-5; TRBD2 might be the D (6 bases). The sequencing input was peripheral blood. This clonotype was sampled from a man in his fifties or sixties with active or convalescent COVID-19. The CDR3 bases are TGTGCCAGCAGCGTCGGGATCCGAGGGAGGGAGACCCAGTACTTC. Translating it yields CASSVGIRGRETQYF. The variable domain in full, with the rest retrieved from reference TRBV5-4 and TRBJ2-5, is ETGVTQSPTHLIKTRGQQVTLRCSSQSGHNTVSWYQQALGQGPQFIFQYYREEENGRGNFPPRFSGLQFPNYSSELNVNALELDDSALYLCASSVGIRGRETQYFGPGTRLLVL.